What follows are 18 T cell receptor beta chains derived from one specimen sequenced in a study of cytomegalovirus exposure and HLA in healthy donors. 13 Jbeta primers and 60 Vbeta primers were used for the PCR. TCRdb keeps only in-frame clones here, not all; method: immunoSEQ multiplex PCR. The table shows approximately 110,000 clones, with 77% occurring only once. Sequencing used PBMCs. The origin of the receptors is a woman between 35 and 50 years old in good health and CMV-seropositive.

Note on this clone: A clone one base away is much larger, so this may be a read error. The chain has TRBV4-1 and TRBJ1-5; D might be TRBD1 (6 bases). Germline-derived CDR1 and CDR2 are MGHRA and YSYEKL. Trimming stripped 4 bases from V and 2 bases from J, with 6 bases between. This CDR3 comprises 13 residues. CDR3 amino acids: CASSRQGNQPQHF. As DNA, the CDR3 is TGCGCCAGCAGCCGACAGGGCAATCAGCCCCAGCATTTT.

CDR3 DNA sequence: TGTGCCACAACCCCCGGGTCAGACTTCTCCTACGAGCAGTACTTC. As protein: CATTPGSDFSYEQYF. The rearrangement links TRBV5-4 to TRBJ2-7, with D hard to call. V was cut by 9 bases and J by 0 bases, with 19 bases left in between. The germline V gene has CDR1 SGHNT and CDR2 YYREEE (reference sequence). The CDR3 contains 15 residues.

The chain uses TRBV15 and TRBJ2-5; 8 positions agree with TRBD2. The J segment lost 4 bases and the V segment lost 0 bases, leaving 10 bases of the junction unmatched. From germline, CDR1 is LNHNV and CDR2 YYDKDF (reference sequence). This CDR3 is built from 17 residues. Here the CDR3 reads CATSRDSSGSPGETQYF. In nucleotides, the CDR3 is TGTGCCACCAGCAGAGACTCAAGCGGGAGCCCCGGAGAGACCCAGTACTTC.

CDR3 sequence reads: CASSEDYRTDGYF. CDR3 sequence (DNA): TGTGCCAGCTCTGAGGACTACCGAACCGACGGGTACTTC. The rearrangement joins TRBV28 to TRBJ2-7; tentatively, D is TRBD2 (6 bases). Germline loops: CDR1 MDHEN, CDR2 SYDVKM. This CDR3 region has 13 residues. V shed 8 bases and J shed 12 bases, with 23 bases lying between them.

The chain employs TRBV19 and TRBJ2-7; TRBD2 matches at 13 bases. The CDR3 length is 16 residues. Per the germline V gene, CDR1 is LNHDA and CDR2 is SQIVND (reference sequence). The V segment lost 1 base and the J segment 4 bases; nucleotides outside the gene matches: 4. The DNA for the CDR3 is TGTGCCAGTAGTATAGCCGGGACTAGCGGGACGTACGAGCAGTACTTC. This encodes CASSIAGTSGTYEQYF.

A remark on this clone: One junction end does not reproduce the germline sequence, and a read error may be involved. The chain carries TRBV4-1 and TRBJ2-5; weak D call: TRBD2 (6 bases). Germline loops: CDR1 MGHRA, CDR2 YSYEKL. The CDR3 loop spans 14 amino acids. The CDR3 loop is CASGQVEGLGEQYF. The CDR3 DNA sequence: TGCGCCAGCGGCCAAGTGGAGGGGCTGGGGGAGCAGTACTTC.

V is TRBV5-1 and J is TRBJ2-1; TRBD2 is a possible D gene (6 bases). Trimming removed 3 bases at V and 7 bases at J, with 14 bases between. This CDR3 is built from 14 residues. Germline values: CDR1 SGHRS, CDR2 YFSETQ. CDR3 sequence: CASSWRVGVNEQFF. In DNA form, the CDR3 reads TGCGCCAGCAGCTGGAGGGTCGGGGTTAATGAGCAGTTCTTC.

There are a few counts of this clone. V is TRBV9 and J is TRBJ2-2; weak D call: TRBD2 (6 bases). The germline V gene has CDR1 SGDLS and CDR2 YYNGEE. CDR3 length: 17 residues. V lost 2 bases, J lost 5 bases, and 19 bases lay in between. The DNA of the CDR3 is TGTGCCAGCAGCGTTCGATCGCGGGACGTACGAACCGGGGAGCTGTTTTTT. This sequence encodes CASSVRSRDVRTGELFF.

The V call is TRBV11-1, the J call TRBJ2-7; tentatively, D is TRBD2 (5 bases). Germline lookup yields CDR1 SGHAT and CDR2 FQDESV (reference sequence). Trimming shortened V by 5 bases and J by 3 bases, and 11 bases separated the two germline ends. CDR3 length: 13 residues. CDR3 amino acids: CASSDNRDYEQYF. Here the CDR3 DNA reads TGTGCCAGCAGCGACAACCGGGACTACGAGCAGTACTTC.

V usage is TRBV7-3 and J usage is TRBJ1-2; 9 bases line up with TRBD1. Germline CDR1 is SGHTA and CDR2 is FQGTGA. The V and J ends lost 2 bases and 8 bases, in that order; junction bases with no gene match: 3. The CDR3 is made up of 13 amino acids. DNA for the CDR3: TGTGCCAGCAGCTTAGTACAGGGGGCGGGCTACACCTTC. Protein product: CASSLVQGAGYTF.

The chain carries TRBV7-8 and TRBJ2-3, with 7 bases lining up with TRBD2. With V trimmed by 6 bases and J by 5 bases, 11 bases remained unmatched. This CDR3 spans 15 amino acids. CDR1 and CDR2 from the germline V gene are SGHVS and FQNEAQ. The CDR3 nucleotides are TGTGCCAGCAGTTACGAGCGGGATTTGTTAGATACGCAGTATTTT. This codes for CASSYERDLLDTQYF.

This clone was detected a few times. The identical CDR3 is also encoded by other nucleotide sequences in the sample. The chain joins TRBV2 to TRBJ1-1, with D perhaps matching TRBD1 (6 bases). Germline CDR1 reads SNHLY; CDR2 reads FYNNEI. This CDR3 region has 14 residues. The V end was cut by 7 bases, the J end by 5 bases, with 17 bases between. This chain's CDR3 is CASNDLIQGTEAFF. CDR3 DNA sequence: TGTGCCAGCAATGACCTTATCCAGGGGACTGAAGCTTTCTTT.

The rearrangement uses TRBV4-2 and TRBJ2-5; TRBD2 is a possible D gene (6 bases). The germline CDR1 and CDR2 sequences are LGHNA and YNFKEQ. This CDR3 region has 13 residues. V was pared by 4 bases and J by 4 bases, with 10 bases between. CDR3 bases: TGTGCCAGCAGCCCGACTAGAGGAGAGACCCAGTACTTC. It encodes CASSPTRGETQYF.

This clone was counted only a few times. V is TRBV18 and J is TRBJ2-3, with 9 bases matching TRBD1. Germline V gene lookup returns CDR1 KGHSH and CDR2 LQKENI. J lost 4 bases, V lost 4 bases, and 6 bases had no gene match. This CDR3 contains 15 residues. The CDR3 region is CASSRRTGASDTQYF. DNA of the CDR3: TGTGCCAGCTCACGACGGACAGGGGCGTCAGATACGCAGTATTTT.

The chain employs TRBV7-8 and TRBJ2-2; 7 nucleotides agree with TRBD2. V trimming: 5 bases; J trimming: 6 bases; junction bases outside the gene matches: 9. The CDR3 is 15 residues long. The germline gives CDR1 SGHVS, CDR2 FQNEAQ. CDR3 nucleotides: TGTGCCAGCAGCGTTTCAGCGGGAAGACCCGGGGAGCTGTTTTTT. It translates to CASSVSAGRPGELFF.

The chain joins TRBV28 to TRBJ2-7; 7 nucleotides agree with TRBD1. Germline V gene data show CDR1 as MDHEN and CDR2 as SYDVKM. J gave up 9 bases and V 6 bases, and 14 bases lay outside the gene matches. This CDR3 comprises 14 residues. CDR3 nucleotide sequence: TGTGCCAGCAGCATCCCTGACAGGGCCCCAGTGCAGTACTTC. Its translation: CASSIPDRAPVQYF.

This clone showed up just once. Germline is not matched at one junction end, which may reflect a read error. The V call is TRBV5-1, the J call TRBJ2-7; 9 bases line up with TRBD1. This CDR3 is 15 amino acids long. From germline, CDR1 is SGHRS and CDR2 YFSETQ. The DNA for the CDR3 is TGCGCCGGCAGCTTGGGGGACAGGGTCGTATACGAGCAGTACTTC. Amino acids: CAGSLGDRVVYEQYF.

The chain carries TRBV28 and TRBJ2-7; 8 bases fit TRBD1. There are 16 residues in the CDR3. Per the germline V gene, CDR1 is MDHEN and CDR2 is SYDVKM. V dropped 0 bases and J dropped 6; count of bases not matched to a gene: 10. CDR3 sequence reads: CASSLWGTGGNGEQYF. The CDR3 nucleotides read TGTGCCAGCAGTTTATGGGGTACAGGGGGGAATGGCGAGCAGTACTTC.